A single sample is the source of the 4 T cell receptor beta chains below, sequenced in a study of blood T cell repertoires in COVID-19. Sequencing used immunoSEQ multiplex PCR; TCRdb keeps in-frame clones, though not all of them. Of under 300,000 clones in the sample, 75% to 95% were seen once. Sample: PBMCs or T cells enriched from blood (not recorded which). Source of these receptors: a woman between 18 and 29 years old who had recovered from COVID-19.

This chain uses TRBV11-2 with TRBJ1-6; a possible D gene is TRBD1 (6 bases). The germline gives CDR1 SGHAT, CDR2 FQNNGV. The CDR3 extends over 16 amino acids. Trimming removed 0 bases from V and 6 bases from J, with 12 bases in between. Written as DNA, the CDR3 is TGTGCCAGCAGCTTAGATCAGGGCAGGGGTAATTCACCCCTCCACTTT. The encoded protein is CASSLDQGRGNSPLHF.

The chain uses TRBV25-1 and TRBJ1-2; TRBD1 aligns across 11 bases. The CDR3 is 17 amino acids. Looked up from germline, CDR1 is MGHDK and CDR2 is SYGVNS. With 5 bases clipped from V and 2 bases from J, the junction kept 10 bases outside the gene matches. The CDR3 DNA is TGTGCCAGCAGTACGGAGCCCGGGACAGGGGGAAACTATGGCTACACCTTC. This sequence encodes CASSTEPGTGGNYGYTF.

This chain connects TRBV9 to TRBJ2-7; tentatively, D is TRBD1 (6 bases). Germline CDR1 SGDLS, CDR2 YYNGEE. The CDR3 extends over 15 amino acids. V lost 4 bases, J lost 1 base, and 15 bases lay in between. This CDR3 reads CASSPTGIRSYEQYF. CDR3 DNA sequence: TGTGCCAGCAGCCCGACAGGTATTAGGTCCTACGAGCAGTACTTC.

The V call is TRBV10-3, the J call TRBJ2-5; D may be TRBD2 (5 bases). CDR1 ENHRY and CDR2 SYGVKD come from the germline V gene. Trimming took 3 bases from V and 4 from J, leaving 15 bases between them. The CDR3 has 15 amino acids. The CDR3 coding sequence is TGTGCCATCAGTGAAGGGCAGGCAGGAGGAGAGACCCAGTACTTC. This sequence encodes CAISEGQAGGETQYF.